Shown below are 10 T cell receptor beta chains from a single sample sequenced in a study of beta chain features in type 1 diabetes. Reverse transcription of all isolated RNA meant that expressed TCRB transcripts were sequenced. TCRdb keeps only in-frame clones here, not all; method: immunoSEQ multiplex PCR. In the table there are roughly 140,000 clones, 48% of which are singletons. What was sequenced was Tregs from blood. These receptors were taken from a young man in good health.

V gene TRBV18 combines with J gene TRBJ1-6, with D possibly being TRBD1 (6 bases). From germline, CDR1 is KGHSH and CDR2 LQKENI. Trimming took 2 bases from V and 7 from J, leaving 9 bases between them. CDR3 length: 14 amino acids. The CDR3 loop reads CASSPTTGNSPLHF. DNA of the CDR3: TGTGCCAGCTCACCAACAACAGGGAATTCACCCCTCCACTTT.

The rearrangement links TRBV15 to TRBJ2-7, with TRBD2 matching 7 bases. Germline CDR1 LNHNV, CDR2 YYDKDF (reference sequence). V was pared by 0 bases and J by 12 bases, with 8 bases of the junction left unmatched. This CDR3 is built from 13 residues. CDR3 residues: CATSRDRLGGRYF. The CDR3 DNA follows: TGTGCCACCAGCAGAGACCGATTGGGAGGGCGGTACTTC.

Only a few counts were recorded for this clone. The J gene is TRBJ2-2, the V gene TRBV7-2, with 8 bases matching TRBD2. This CDR3 is built from 16 residues. With 1 base clipped from V and 5 bases from J, the junction kept 6 bases outside the gene matches. Germline CDR1 SGHTA, CDR2 FQGNSA. The CDR3 DNA reads TGTGCCAGCAGCTTAGGGCTAGCGGGTCCAACCGGGGAGCTGTTTTTT. This codes for CASSLGLAGPTGELFF.

The chain uses TRBV7-9 and TRBJ2-7; unclear D gene. The CDR3 covers 13 residues. CDR1 is SEHNR, CDR2 FQNEAQ, per germline (reference sequence). Trimming removed 4 bases at V and 4 bases at J, with 11 bases between. In DNA, the CDR3 is TGTGCCAGCAGCTCCGTTAACGGGTACGAGCAGTACTTC. It specifies CASSSVNGYEQYF.

In the case of this clone: Other DNA sequences from this sample encode an identical CDR3 as well. The CDR3 DNA follows: TGTGCCAGCAGCTTCGCGGTCAGCTCCTACGAGCAGTACTTC. This gives the protein CASSFAVSSYEQYF. The J gene is TRBJ2-7, the V gene TRBV7-2, with D unclear. This CDR3 is 14 amino acids long. The V end lost 3 bases, the J end lost 0 bases, and 9 bases lay between the germline ends. Germline V CDR1 and CDR2: SGHTA, FQGNSA.

The CDR3 nucleotides read TGTGCCAGCTCACTAAGGACAGGCCTTGGTTCCAATGAGCAGTTCTTC. This translates into CASSLRTGLGSNEQFF. The chain joins TRBV18 to TRBJ2-1; 7 bases are a match to TRBD1. V trimming: 4 bases; J trimming: 6 bases; junction bases outside the gene matches: 12. Germline loops: CDR1 KGHSH, CDR2 LQKENI. There are 16 residues in the CDR3. Filled out from reference TRBV18 and TRBJ2-1, the complete variable domain reads NAGVMQNPRHLVRRRGQEARLRCSPMKGHSHVYWYRQLPEEGLKFMVYLQKENIIDESGMPKERFSAEFPKEGPSILRIQQVVRGDSAAYFCASSLRTGLGSNEQFFGPGTRLTVL.

V and J are TRBV5-4 and TRBJ2-4, with D possibly being TRBD2 (6 bases). Per germline, CDR1 SGHNT and CDR2 YYREEE (reference sequence). The V and J ends lost 2 bases and 0 bases respectively, with 9 bases between them. The CDR3 is 15 residues long. CDR3 protein: CASSFLEGAKNIQYF. The DNA for the CDR3 is TGTGCCAGCAGCTTTCTGGAGGGAGCCAAAAACATTCAGTACTTC.

The V and J genes are TRBV6-6 and TRBJ1-5; D perhaps matches TRBD1 (6 bases). V gave up 6 bases and J gave up 1 base, with 10 bases separating them. The germline gives CDR1 MNHNY, CDR2 SVGAGI (reference sequence). The length of the CDR3 is 14 residues. The CDR3 coding sequence is TGTGCCAGCAGCGTCGGACAGAGCAATCAGCCCCAGCATTTT. It codes for CASSVGQSNQPQHF.

The chain uses TRBV9 and TRBJ1-4; 7 bases are shared with TRBD1. The germline gives CDR1 SGDLS, CDR2 YYNGEE. The CDR3 covers 15 residues. V lost 5 bases, J lost 5 bases, and 9 bases stayed unmatched. CDR3 sequence reads: CASSLSTGPNEKLFF. The DNA of the CDR3 is TGTGCCAGCAGTCTATCGACAGGGCCCAATGAAAAACTGTTTTTT.

The rearrangement uses TRBV5-1 and TRBJ1-2; D is perhaps TRBD1 (6 bases). Germline CDR1 is SGHRS and CDR2 is YFSETQ. V gave up 2 bases and J gave up 6 bases, with 14 bases separating them. The CDR3 loop spans 14 amino acids. The CDR3 reads CASSFSQGWDGYTF. DNA of the CDR3: TGCGCCAGCAGCTTTTCACAGGGCTGGGATGGCTACACCTTC. Full variable domain (outside the CDR3, taken from reference TRBV5-1 and TRBJ1-2): KAGVTQTPRYLIKTRGQQVTLSCSPISGHRSVSWYQQTPGQGLQFLFEYFSETQRNKGNFPGRFSGRQFSNSRSEMNVSTLELGDSALYLCASSFSQGWDGYTFGSGTRLTVV.